This T cell receptor (beta chain) is from a study of control samples from healthy donors and cancer patients. The CDR3 spans 16 residues. CDR1 and CDR2 from the germline V gene are KGHSH and LQKENI. V was clipped by 3 bases and J by 2 bases, with 16 bases between them. Some clones are missing from TCRdb's copy, which holds only in-frame ones; the method was immunoSEQ multiplex PCR. Here the sample spans around 110,000 clones, around 89% being singletons. This sequence was found in a woman in her 70s in good health. The rearrangement links TRBV18 to TRBJ1-1; TRBD1 is a possible D gene (5 bases). The specimen was blood. The CDR3 reads CASSPTPEGSNTEAFF. The CDR3 DNA sequence: TGTGCCAGCTCACCGACCCCGGAGGGGAGTAACACTGAAGCTTTCTTT.